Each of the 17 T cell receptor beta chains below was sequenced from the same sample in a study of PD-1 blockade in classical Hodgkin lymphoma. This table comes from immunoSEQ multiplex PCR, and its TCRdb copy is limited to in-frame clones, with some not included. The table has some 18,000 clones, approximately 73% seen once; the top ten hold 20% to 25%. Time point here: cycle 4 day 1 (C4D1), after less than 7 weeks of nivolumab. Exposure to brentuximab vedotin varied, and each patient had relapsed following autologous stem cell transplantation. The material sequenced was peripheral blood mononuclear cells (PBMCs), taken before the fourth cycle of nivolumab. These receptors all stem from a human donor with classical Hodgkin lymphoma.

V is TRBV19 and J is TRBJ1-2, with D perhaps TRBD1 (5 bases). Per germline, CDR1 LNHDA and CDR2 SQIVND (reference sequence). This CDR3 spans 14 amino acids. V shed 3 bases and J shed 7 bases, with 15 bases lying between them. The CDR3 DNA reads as TGTGCCAGTAGTATCTTGGAGACCAGGGTTGGCTACACCTTC. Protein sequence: CASSILETRVGYTF. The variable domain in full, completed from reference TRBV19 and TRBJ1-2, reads DGGITQSPKYLFRKEGQNVTLSCEQNLNHDAMYWYRQDPGQGLRLIYYSQIVNDFQKGDIAEGYSVSREKKESFPLTVTSAQKNPTAFYLCASSILETRVGYTFGSGTRLTVV.

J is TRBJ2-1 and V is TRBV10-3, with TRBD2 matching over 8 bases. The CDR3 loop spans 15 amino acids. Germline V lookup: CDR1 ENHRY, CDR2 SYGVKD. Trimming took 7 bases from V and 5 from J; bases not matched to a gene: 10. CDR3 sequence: CAIKSGGETNNEQFF. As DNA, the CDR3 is TGTGCCATCAAAAGCGGGGGAGAGACTAACAATGAGCAGTTCTTC.

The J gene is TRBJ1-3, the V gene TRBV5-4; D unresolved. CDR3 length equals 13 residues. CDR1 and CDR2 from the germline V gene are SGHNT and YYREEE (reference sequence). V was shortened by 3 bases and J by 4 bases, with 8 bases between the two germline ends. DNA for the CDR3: TGTGCCAGCAGCTCCGCCGGGGGAAACACCATATATTTT. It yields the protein CASSSAGGNTIYF.

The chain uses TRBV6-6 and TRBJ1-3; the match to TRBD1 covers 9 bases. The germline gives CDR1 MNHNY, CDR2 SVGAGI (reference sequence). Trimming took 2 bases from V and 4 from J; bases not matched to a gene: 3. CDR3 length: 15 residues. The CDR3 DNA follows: TGTGCCAGCAGTTACACCGGGACAGGGGGAAACACCATATATTTT. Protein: CASSYTGTGGNTIYF.

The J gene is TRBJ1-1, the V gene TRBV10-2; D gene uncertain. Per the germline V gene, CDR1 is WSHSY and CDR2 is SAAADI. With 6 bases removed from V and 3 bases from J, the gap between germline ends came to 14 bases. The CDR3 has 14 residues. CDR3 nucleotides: TGCGCCAGCAGCCCCACGACGCGGGACACTGAAGCTTTCTTT. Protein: CASSPTTRDTEAFF.

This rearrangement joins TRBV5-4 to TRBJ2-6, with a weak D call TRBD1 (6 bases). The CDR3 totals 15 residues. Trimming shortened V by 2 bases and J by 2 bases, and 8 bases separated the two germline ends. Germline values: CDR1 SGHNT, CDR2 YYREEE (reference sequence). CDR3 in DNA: TGTGCCAGCAGCTTCCGACAGGCTGGGGCCAACGTCCTGACTTTC. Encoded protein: CASSFRQAGANVLTF.

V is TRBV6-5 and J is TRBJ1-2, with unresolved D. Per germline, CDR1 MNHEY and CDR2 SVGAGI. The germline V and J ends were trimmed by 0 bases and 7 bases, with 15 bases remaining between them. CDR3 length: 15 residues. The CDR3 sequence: CASSYSSPIYGGYTF. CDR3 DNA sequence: TGTGCCAGCAGTTACTCCAGTCCCATATATGGTGGCTACACCTTC.

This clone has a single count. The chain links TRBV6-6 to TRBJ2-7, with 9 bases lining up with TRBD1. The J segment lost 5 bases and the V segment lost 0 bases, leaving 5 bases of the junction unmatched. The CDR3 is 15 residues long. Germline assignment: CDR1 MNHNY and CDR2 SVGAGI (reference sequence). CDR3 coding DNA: TGTGCCAGCAGTTACTCTGGGACAGGGTCCCACGAGCAGTACTTC. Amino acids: CASSYSGTGSHEQYF.

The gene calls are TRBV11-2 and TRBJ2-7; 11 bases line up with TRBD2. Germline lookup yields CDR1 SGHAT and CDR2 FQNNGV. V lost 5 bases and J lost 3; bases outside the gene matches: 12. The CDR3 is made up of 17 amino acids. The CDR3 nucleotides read TGTGCCAGCAGCGCCGGGACTAGCGGCCCCATTTACTACGAGCAGTACTTC. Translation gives CASSAGTSGPIYYEQYF.

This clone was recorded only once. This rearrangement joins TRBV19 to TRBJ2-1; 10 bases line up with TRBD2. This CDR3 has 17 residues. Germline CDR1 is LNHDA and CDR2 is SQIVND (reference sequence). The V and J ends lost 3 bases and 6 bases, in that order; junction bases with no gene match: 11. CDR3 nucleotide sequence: TGTGCCAGTAGTATCAGGCCGTTAGCGGGAGGAAGCAATGAGCAGTTCTTC. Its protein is CASSIRPLAGGSNEQFF. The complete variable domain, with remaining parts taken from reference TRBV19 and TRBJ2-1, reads DGGITQSPKYLFRKEGQNVTLSCEQNLNHDAMYWYRQDPGQGLRLIYYSQIVNDFQKGDIAEGYSVSREKKESFPLTVTSAQKNPTAFYLCASSIRPLAGGSNEQFFGPGTRLTVL.

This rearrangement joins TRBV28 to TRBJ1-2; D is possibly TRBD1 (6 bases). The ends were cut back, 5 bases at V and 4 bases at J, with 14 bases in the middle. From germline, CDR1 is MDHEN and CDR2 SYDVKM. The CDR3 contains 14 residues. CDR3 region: CASSDPSRGYGYTF. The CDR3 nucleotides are TGTGCCAGCAGTGATCCGAGCAGGGGCTATGGCTACACCTTC.

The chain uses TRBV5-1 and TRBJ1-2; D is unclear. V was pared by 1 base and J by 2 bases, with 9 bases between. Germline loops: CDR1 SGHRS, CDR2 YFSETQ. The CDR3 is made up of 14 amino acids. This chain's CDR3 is CASSLTASNYGYTF. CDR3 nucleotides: TGCGCCAGCAGCTTGACCGCATCAAACTATGGCTACACCTTC.

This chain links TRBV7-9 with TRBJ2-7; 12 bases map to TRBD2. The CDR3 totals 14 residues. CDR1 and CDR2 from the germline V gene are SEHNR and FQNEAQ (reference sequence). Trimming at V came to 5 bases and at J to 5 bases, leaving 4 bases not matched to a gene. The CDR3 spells CASSGGLAGNEQYF. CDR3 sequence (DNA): TGTGCCAGCAGCGGGGGACTAGCGGGCAACGAGCAGTACTTC.

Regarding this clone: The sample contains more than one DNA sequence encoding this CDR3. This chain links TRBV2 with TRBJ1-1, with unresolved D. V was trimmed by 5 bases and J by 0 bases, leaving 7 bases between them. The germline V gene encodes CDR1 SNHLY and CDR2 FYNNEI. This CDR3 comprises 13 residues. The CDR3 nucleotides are TGTGCCAGCAGTCGACTCCTGAACACTGAAGCTTTCTTT. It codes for CASSRLLNTEAFF.

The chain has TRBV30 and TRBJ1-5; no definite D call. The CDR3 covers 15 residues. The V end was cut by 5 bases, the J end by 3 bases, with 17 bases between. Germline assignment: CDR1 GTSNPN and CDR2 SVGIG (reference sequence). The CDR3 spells CAWGSPSPSNQPQHF. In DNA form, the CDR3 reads TGTGCCTGGGGCTCCCCAAGCCCCTCCAATCAGCCCCAGCATTTT.

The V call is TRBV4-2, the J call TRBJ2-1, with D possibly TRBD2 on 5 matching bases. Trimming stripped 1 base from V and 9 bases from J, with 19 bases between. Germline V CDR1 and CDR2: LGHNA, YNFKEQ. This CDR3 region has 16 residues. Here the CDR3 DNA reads TGTGCCAGCAGCCAAGCCGGAGGCAAGATAGGAAGTGAGCAGTTCTTC. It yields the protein CASSQAGGKIGSEQFF.

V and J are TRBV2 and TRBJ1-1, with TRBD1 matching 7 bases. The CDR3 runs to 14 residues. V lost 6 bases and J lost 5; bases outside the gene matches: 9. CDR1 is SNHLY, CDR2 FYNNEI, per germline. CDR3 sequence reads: CASSFSTGETEAFF. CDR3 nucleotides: TGTGCCAGCAGCTTTTCAACAGGGGAAACTGAAGCTTTCTTT.